A selection of T cell receptor beta chains follows, all from one sample in a study of identical twins. TCRdb itself ran the 5' RACE reads through MiXCR, one entry per CDR3 protein. This sample has fewer than 250,000 distinct CDR3 sequences, with roughly 7% found just once. These sequences were also reported in another study, on yellow fever vaccine responses in identical twins.

Sequencing was done on a sample of memory (CD45RO+) T cells sorted from blood. The receptors derive from a woman in her late teens or twenties in good health. Both conserved end residues are part of each CDR3. D genes are given only for firm matches. A clone size is listed for some rows: how often the clone was seen (once, few, many), or a class if it is expanded.

d_call j_call clone_size v_call cdr3_aa cdr3_nt
- TRBJ1-2 few TRBV13 CASSLSETGLYGYTF TGTGCCAGCAGCTTATCCGAAACAGGGCTCTATGGCTACACCTTC
- TRBJ2-6 - TRBV27 CASRESGANVLTF TGTGCCAGCAGAGAATCTGGGGCCAACGTCCTGACTTTC
- TRBJ1-1 few TRBV7-9 CASSLALTALTEAFF TGTGCCAGCAGCTTAGCCTTGACAGCGCTCACTGAAGCTTTCTTT
- TRBJ2-4 many TRBV14 CASSQDSVTKNIQYF TGTGCCAGCAGCCAAGATTCCGTAACCAAAAACATTCAGTACTTC
- TRBJ1-1 many TRBV11-2 CASSSRAVLNTEAFF TGTGCCAGCAGCTCACGAGCGGTTCTGAACACTGAAGCTTTCTTT
- TRBJ2-7 few TRBV28 CASSFLGVLSYEQYF TGTGCCAGCAGTTTCTTAGGGGTTCTCTCCTACGAGCAGTACTTC
- TRBJ2-1 many TRBV3-1 CASSHSFGLLATSVNEQFF TGTGCCAGCAGCCACAGTTTTGGTTTGCTGGCGACTTCCGTCAATGAGCAGTTCTTC
TRBD1 TRBJ1-5 few TRBV6-1 CASSTGQTYSNQPQHF TGTGCCAGCAGCACGGGACAGACATATAGCAATCAGCCCCAGCATTTT
TRBD2 TRBJ2-3 once TRBV5-5 CASSLTEREIDTQYF TGTGCCAGCAGCTTGACTGAGCGGGAGATAGATACGCAGTATTTT
- TRBJ1-6 many TRBV12-3/TRBV12-4 CASRGTSNYNSPLHF TGTGCCAGCAGGGGGACCTCGAACTATAATTCACCCCTCCACTTT
TRBD2 TRBJ2-5 many TRBV12-3/TRBV12-4 CASSFSLAGVETQYF TGTGCCAGCAGTTTTTCCCTAGCGGGAGTAGAGACCCAGTACTTC
- TRBJ1-1 many TRBV5-1 CASSPGVNTEAFF TGCGCCAGCAGCCCCGGGGTGAACACTGAAGCTTTCTTT
- TRBJ2-2 - TRBV11-3 CASSLEKEVTNTGELFF TGTGCCAGCAGCTTAGAAAAGGAGGTGACTAACACCGGGGAGCTGTTTTTT
- TRBJ2-1 - TRBV6-1 CASNDRGWGTTIEQFF TGTGCCAGCAACGACCGGGGTTGGGGAACGACAATTGAGCAGTTCTTC
- TRBJ1-2 few TRBV18 CASSRGRGNYGYTF TGTGCCAGCTCACGGGGCAGGGGAAACTATGGCTACACCTTC
TRBD2 TRBJ2-3 many TRBV3-1 CASSQDATGGPPQYF TGTGCCAGCAGCCAAGACGCGACGGGGGGGCCGCCGCAGTATTTT
TRBD1 TRBJ1-2 many TRBV6-1 CASSLRTGGYGYTF TGTGCCAGCAGCCTCCGGACAGGGGGCTATGGCTACACCTTC
TRBD2 TRBJ2-3 - TRBV28 CASSFRGLASTDTQYF TGTGCCAGCAGTTTCCGCGGACTAGCTTCCACAGATACGCAGTATTTT
TRBD1 TRBJ1-1 many TRBV5-1 CASSLWTGIMNTEAFF TGCGCCAGCAGCCTTTGGACAGGGATAATGAACACTGAAGCTTTCTTT
- TRBJ2-3 - TRBV27 CASSLIRQVTDTQYF TGTGCCAGCAGTTTAATACGGCAGGTTACAGATACGCAGTATTTT
TRBD2 TRBJ2-1 - TRBV5-1 CASSPGLAGFEQFF TGCGCCAGCAGCCCGGGACTAGCGGGATTTGAGCAGTTCTTC
TRBD2 TRBJ2-3 few TRBV20-1 CSAPQIGLAGGDTQYF TGCAGTGCTCCACAGATCGGACTAGCGGGAGGAGATACGCAGTATTTT
TRBD2 TRBJ2-5 many TRBV3-1 CASSQVTTSGLQETQYF TGTGCCAGCAGCCAAGTTACGACTAGCGGGCTCCAAGAGACCCAGTACTTC
- TRBJ2-2 - TRBV18 CASSPPISRTAFSNTGELFF TGTGCCAGCTCACCACCTATTAGTCGGACAGCGTTTTCGAACACCGGGGAGCTGTTTTTT
- TRBJ2-5 - TRBV5-1 CASSLSVGVYQETQYF TGCGCCAGCAGCTTGTCTGTGGGGGTGTACCAAGAGACCCAGTACTTC
- TRBJ2-5 few TRBV6-5 CASSYGGRETQYF TGTGCCAGCAGTTACGGGGGTCGAGAGACCCAGTACTTC
- TRBJ2-3 - TRBV28 CASSLGGTDLGTQYF TGTGCCAGCAGTTTAGGGGGTACCGACCTTGGTACGCAGTATTTT
TRBD2 TRBJ2-3 many TRBV5-1 CASSFSGGHTDTQYF TGCGCCAGCAGCTTTAGCGGGGGGCACACAGATACGCAGTATTTT
TRBD2 TRBJ2-2 many TRBV9 CASSAGLAVNTGELFF TGTGCCAGCAGCGCCGGACTAGCGGTGAACACCGGGGAGCTGTTTTTT
- TRBJ2-3 - TRBV20-1 CSVMPSDTQYF TGCAGTGTTATGCCTTCAGATACGCAGTATTTT
TRBD1 TRBJ2-5 - TRBV29-1 CSAGTDKTQYF TGCAGCGCCGGGACAGACAAGACCCAGTACTTC
- TRBJ1-5 - TRBV6-1 CASRSQGSNQPQHF TGTGCCAGCAGATCGCAGGGGAGCAATCAGCCCCAGCATTTT
TRBD1 TRBJ1-5 few TRBV24-1 CATSDTKQTGMFQPQHF TGTGCCACCAGTGACACTAAACAGACAGGGATGTTTCAGCCCCAGCATTTT
- TRBJ1-3 many TRBV5-6 CASRGGNTIYF TGTGCCAGCAGGGGGGGGAACACCATATATTTT
- TRBJ2-1 many TRBV7-9 CASSLAGTYNEQFF TGTGCCAGCAGCTTAGCGGGAACCTACAATGAGCAGTTCTTC